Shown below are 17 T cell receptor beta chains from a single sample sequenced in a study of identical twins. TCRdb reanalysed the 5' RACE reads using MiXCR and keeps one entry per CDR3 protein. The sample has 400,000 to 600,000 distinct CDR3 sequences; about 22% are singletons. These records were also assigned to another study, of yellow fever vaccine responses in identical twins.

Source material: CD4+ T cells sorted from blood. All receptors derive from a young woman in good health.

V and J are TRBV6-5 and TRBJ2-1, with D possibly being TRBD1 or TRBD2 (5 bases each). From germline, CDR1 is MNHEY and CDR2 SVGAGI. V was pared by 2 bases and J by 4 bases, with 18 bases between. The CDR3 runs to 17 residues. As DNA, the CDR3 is TGTGCCAGCAGTTACCGACAGCGGCAAGAAGGGTACAATGAGCAGTTCTTC. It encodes CASSYRQRQEGYNEQFF.

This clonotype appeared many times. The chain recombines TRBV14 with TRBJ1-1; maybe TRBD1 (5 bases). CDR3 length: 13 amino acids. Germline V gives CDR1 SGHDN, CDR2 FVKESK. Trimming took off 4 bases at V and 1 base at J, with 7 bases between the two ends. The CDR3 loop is CASSPGPNTEAFF. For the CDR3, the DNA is TGTGCCAGCAGCCCGGGACCGAACACTGAAGCTTTCTTT.

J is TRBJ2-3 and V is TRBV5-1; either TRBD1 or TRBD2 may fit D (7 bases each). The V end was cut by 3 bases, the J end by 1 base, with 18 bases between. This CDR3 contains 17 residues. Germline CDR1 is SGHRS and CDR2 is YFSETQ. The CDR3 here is CASSWRQGGPGTDTQYF. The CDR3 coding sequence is TGCGCCAGCAGCTGGCGACAGGGAGGGCCCGGCACAGATACGCAGTATTTT.

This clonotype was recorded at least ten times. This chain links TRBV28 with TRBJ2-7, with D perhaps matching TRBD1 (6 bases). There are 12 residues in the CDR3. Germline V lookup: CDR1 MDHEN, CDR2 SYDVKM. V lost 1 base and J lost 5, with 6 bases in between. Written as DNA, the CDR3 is TGTGCCAGCAGTTTATCAGGGGACGAGCAGTACTTC. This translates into CASSLSGDEQYF.

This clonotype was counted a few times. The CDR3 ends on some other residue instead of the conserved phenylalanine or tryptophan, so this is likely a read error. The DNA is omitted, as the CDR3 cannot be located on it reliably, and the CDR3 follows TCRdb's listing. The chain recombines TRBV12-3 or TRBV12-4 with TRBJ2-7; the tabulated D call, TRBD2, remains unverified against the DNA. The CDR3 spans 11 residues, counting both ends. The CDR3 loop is CASSLCSGGPA.

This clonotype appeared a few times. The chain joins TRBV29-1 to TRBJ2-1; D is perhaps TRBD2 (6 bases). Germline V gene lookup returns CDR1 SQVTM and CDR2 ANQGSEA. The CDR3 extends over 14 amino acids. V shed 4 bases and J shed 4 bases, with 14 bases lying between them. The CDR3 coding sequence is TGCAGCGTTGTTATTGGGACTTATTACAATGAGCAGTTCTTC. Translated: CSVVIGTYYNEQFF.

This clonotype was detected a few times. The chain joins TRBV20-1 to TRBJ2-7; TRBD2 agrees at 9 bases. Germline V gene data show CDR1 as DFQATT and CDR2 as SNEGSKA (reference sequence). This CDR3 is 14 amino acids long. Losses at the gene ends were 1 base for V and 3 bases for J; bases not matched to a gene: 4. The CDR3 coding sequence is TGCAGTGCTAGAGGGGCTAGCGGGAACTACGAGCAGTACTTC. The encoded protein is CSARGASGNYEQYF.

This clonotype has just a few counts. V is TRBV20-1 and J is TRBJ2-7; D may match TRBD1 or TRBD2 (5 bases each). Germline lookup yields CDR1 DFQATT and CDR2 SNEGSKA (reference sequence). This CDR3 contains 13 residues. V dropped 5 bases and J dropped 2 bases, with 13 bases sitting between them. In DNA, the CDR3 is TGCAGTGCTTCCCGGGACCTTCCCTACGAGCAGTACTTC. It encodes CSASRDLPYEQYF.

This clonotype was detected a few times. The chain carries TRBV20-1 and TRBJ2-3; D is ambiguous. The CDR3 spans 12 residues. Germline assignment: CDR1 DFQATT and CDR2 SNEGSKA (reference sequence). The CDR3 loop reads CTLGGFTDTQYF. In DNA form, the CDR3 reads TGCACCCTAGGTGGGTTCACAGATACGCAGTATTTT.

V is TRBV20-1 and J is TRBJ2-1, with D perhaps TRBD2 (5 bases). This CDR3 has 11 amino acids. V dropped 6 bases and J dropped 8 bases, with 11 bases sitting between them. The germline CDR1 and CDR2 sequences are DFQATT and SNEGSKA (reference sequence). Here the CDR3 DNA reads TGCAGTGCGGGAGACCCCGATGAGCAGTTCTTC. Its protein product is CSAGDPDEQFF.

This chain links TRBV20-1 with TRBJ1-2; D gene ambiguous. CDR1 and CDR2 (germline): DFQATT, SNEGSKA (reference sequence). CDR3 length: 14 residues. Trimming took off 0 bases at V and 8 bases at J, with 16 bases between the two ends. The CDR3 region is CSARDQNVGGGYTF. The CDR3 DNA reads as TGCAGTGCTAGAGACCAGAACGTAGGCGGGGGCTACACCTTC.

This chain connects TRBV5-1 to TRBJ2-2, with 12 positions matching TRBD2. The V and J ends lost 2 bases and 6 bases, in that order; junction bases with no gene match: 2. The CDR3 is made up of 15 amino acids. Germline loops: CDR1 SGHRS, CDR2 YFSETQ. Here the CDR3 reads CASSLTSGRPGELFF. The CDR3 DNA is TGCGCCAGCAGCTTAACTAGCGGGAGGCCCGGGGAGCTGTTTTTT. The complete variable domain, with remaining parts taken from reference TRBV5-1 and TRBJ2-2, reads KAGVTQTPRYLIKTRGQQVTLSCSPISGHRSVSWYQQTPGQGLQFLFEYFSETQRNKGNFPGRFSGRQFSNSRSEMNVSTLELGDSALYLCASSLTSGRPGELFFGEGSRLTVL.

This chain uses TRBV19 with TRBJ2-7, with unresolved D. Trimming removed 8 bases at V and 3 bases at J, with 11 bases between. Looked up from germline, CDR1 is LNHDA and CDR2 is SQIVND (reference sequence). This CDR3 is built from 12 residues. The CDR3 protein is CASVDGNYEQYF. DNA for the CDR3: TGTGCCAGTGTTGACGGAAACTACGAGCAGTACTTC.

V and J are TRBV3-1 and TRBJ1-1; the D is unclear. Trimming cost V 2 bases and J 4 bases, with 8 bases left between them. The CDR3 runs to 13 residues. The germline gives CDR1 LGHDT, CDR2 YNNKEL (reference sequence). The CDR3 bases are TGTGCCAGCAGCCAACATATTGGCACTGAAGCTTTCTTT. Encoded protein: CASSQHIGTEAFF.

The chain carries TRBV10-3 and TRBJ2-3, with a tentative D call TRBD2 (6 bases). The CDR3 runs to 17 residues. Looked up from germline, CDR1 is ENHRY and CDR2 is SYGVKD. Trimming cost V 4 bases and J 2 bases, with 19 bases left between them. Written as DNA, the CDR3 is TGTGCCATCAGTGGGCAGGACGGCGGGGCTTCCACAGATACGCAGTATTTT. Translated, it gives CAISGQDGGASTDTQYF.

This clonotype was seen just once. The CDR3 reads CASSPTGGEGETQYF. DNA for the CDR3: TGTGCCAGCAGCCCAACAGGGGGCGAGGGAGAGACCCAGTACTTC. The chain combines TRBV11-2 with TRBJ2-5; 9 positions agree with TRBD1. Trimming took 5 bases from V and 4 from J; bases not matched to a gene: 8. Germline lookup yields CDR1 SGHAT and CDR2 FQNNGV. CDR3 length: 15 residues.

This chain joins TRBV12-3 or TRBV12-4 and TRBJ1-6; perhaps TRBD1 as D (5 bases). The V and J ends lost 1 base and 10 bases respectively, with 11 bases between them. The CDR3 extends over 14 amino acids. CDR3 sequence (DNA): TGTGCCAGCAGTTTAGAGACAGTAGGCTCACCCCTCCACTTT. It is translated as CASSLETVGSPLHF.